This TCR beta chain stems from a study of shared clonotypes between healthy human individuals. Assay used: immunoSEQ multiplex PCR; TCRdb lists only in-frame clones, some missing. The sample yields some 1.5 million clones, around 97% seen once. V lost 1 base and J lost 3, with 13 bases in between. This CDR3 has 15 residues. The V gene's germline CDR1 is MNHNS and CDR2 SASEGT. The sequencing input was naive CD4+ T cells sorted from blood. Indicated subset: CD45RA+ positively selected. The TCR sequence derives from a man younger than 45 in good health. The chain is built from TRBV6-1 and TRBJ2-7, with D perhaps TRBD1 (6 bases). The CDR3 coding sequence is TGTGCCAGCAGTGAAGGGGCAGGGGATATCTACGAGCAGTACTTC. Residues: CASSEGAGDIYEQYF.